This T cell receptor (beta chain) was sequenced during a study of memory CD8 T cells in hepatitis C reinfection. Points from the study as a whole: Five donors were too few for definitive public clonotype conclusions.

This CDR3 comprises 13 residues. Looked up from germline, CDR1 is ENHRY and CDR2 is SYGVKD. V was shortened by 0 bases and J by 9 bases, with 9 bases between the two germline ends. A note on this clone: Its antigen is undetermined.

Sequencing used immunoSEQ multiplex PCR; TCRdb keeps in-frame clones, though not all of them. Of over 45,000 clones in the sample, around 92% are singletons; the top ten hold 1%. The time point was: pre-reinfection, 55 to 20 weeks before reinfection detection. No in vitro expansion preceded TCR sequencing of the sorted cells. Input material: naive CD8+ T cells sorted from blood. The V call is TRBV10-3, the J call TRBJ2-1, with D hard to call. The TCR originated in a young man with hepatitis C virus infection. CDR3 region: CAISESANGEQFF. In DNA, the CDR3 is TGTGCCATCAGTGAGTCAGCTAATGGTGAGCAGTTCTTC.